This TCR beta chain emerged from a study of T cell responses to AZD1222 COVID-19 vaccine. Study-level information: Second-dose intervals near 4 or 12 weeks were combined.

About this clone itself: Its matching antigen is unknown.

Produced via immunoSEQ multiplex PCR; TCRdb's table is partial and in-frame only. This table has some 150,000 clones, 85% to 95% appearing once. V was trimmed by 7 bases and J by 4 bases, leaving 13 bases between them. Germline loops: CDR1 KGHDR, CDR2 SFDVKD. CDR3 length: 15 residues. Study-wide results and caveats: Vaccine-related CD4 TCRs covered spike, predominating at 160-218 and 743-854.

Sequences were derived from peripheral blood, sampled on day 0 of AZD1222 vaccination. V is TRBV24-1 and J is TRBJ2-6, with a tentative D call TRBD1 (6 bases). The clonotype originates from an adult in good health. The CDR3: CATSSTGMGANVLTF. The CDR3 bases are TGTGCCACCAGCTCCACAGGGATGGGGGCCAACGTCCTGACTTTC.